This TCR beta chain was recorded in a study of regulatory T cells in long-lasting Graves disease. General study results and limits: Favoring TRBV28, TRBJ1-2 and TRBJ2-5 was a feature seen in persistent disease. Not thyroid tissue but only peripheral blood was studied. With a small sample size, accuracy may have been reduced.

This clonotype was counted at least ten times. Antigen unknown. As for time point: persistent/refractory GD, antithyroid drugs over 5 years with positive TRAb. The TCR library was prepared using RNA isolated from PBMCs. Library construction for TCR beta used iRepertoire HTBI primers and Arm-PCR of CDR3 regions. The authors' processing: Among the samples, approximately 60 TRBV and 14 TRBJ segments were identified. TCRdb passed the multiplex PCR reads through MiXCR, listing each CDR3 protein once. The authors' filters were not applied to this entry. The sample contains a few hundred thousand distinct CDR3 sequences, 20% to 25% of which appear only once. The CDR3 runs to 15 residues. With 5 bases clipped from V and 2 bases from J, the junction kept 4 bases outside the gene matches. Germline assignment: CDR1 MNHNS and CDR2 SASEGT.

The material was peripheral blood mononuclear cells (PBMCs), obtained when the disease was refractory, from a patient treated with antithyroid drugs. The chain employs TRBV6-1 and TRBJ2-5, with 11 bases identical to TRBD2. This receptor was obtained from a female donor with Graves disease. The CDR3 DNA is TGTGCCAGCAGTAGTAGCGGGGGGGTTCAAGAGACCCAGTACTTC. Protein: CASSSSGGVQETQYF.